A selection of T cell receptor beta chains follows, all from one sample in a study of blood T cells in healthy people across ages. Using its own MiXCR run on the 5' RACE reads, TCRdb lists one record per CDR3 protein. This table has about 780,000 distinct CDR3 sequences, 20% to 30% appearing once. The data were also submitted as part of a second study, on T cells of mothers and their children.

Sequenced sample: blood. The receptors come from a boy aged 10-17 years in good health. The CDR3 runs from the conserved cysteine through the conserved F or W. A D gene is named only where the DNA matches it firmly. Clone size appears in some rows only: once, few, many, or a class for an expanded clone.

V gene: TRBV6-6
clone size: .
D gene: TRBD1
J gene: TRBJ1-1
CDR3 protein: CASSYSPGQGNTEAFF
CDR3 DNA: TGTGCCAGCAGTTACTCGCCGGGACAGGGGAACACTGAAGCTTTCTTT

V gene: TRBV14
clone size: .
D gene: .
J gene: TRBJ2-2
CDR3 protein: CASSQAEHTGELFF
CDR3 DNA: TGTGCCAGCAGCCAAGCGGAGCACACCGGGGAGCTGTTTTTT

V gene: TRBV29-1
clone size: few
D gene: .
J gene: TRBJ1-2
CDR3 protein: CSVLTRDNYGYTF
CDR3 DNA: TGCAGCGTTTTGACAAGGGATAACTATGGCTACACCTTC

V gene: TRBV27
clone size: .
D gene: .
J gene: TRBJ2-7
CDR3 protein: CASSLSYPYEQYF
CDR3 DNA: TGTGCCAGCAGTTTATCGTACCCCTACGAGCAGTACTTC

V gene: TRBV7-3
clone size: few
D gene: TRBD2
J gene: TRBJ2-5
CDR3 protein: CASSLTSGLAGGETQYF
CDR3 DNA: TGTGCCAGCAGCTTAACCTCGGGATTAGCCGGGGGGGAGACCCAGTACTTC

V gene: TRBV5-1
clone size: few
D gene: .
J gene: TRBJ2-3
CDR3 protein: CASSLGPPSTDTQYF
CDR3 DNA: TGCGCCAGTAGCTTGGGTCCTCCTAGCACAGATACGCAGTATTTT

V gene: TRBV12-5
clone size: few
D gene: .
J gene: TRBJ2-1
CDR3 protein: CASGLVLGVDYNEQFF
CDR3 DNA: TGTGCTAGTGGTTTGGTCTTGGGCGTGGATTACAATGAGCAGTTCTTC

V gene: TRBV19
clone size: .
D gene: .
J gene: TRBJ1-2
CDR3 protein: CASSVPQGSNGYTF
CDR3 DNA: TGTGCCAGTAGTGTGCCACAGGGAAGCAATGGCTACACCTTC

V gene: TRBV29-1
clone size: few
D gene: TRBD2
J gene: TRBJ2-3
CDR3 protein: CSVVAGGGTDTQYF
CDR3 DNA: TGCAGCGTTGTGGCGGGGGGGGGCACAGATACGCAGTATTTT

V gene: TRBV7-9
clone size: few
D gene: .
J gene: TRBJ1-1
CDR3 protein: CASSPNGGLLAFF
CDR3 DNA: TGTGCCAGCAGCCCGAACGGGGGGTTGTTAGCTTTCTTT

V gene: TRBV2
clone size: few
D gene: .
J gene: TRBJ2-3
CDR3 protein: CASTEGGASTDTQYF
CDR3 DNA: TGTGCCAGCACAGAGGGGGGGGCTAGCACAGATACGCAGTATTTT

V gene: TRBV10-3
clone size: .
D gene: TRBD1
J gene: TRBJ1-5
CDR3 protein: CAISGDSPNQPQHF
CDR3 DNA: TGTGCCATCAGCGGGGACAGTCCAAATCAGCCCCAGCATTTT

V gene: TRBV19
clone size: .
D gene: TRBD1
J gene: TRBJ2-1
CDR3 protein: CASSRPGQAYNEQFF
CDR3 DNA: TGTGCCAGTAGTAGGCCGGGACAGGCCTACAATGAGCAGTTCTTC

V gene: TRBV3-1
clone size: .
D gene: .
J gene: TRBJ1-1
CDR3 protein: CASNLEGTEAFF
CDR3 DNA: TGTGCCAGCAATCTTGAGGGCACTGAAGCTTTCTTT

V gene: TRBV29-1
clone size: .
D gene: .
J gene: TRBJ1-3
CDR3 protein: CSVDAGEAGNTIYF
CDR3 DNA: TGCAGCGTTGATGCGGGGGAGGCTGGAAACACCATATATTTT

V gene: TRBV6-1
clone size: .
D gene: TRBD1
J gene: TRBJ2-1
CDR3 protein: CECRSTGGWNEQFF
CDR3 DNA: TGTGAATGCAGATCGACAGGGGGCTGGAATGAGCAGTTCTTC

V gene: TRBV5-1
clone size: .
D gene: .
J gene: TRBJ2-1
CDR3 protein: CASSSPGRNNEQFF
CDR3 DNA: TGCGCCAGCAGCTCTCCGGGTCGGAACAATGAGCAGTTCTTC

V gene: TRBV5-1
clone size: .
D gene: .
J gene: TRBJ1-6
CDR3 protein: CASREGRQNSPLHF
CDR3 DNA: TGCGCCAGCCGAGAGGGGCGTCAAAATTCACCCCTCCACTTT

V gene: TRBV6-6
clone size: few
D gene: TRBD2
J gene: TRBJ2-3
CDR3 protein: CASSRGASGGTDTQYF
CDR3 DNA: TGTGCCAGCAGCCGCGGGGCTAGCGGGGGTACAGATACGCAGTATTTT

V gene: TRBV28
clone size: .
D gene: .
J gene: TRBJ1-2
CDR3 protein: CASRLGQGYGYTF
CDR3 DNA: TGTGCCAGCAGGCTGGGACAAGGCTATGGCTACACCTTC

V gene: TRBV5-1
clone size: .
D gene: .
J gene: TRBJ2-3
CDR3 protein: CASSRGPRDAGRDTQYF
CDR3 DNA: TGCGCCAGCAGCCGAGGACCCCGGGACGCGGGGAGAGATACGCAGTATTTT

V gene: TRBV5-1
clone size: .
D gene: TRBD1
J gene: TRBJ1-2
CDR3 protein: CASSRTQGAGGYTF
CDR3 DNA: TGCGCCAGCAGCCGAACTCAGGGGGCCGGTGGCTACACCTTC

V gene: TRBV6-5
clone size: few
D gene: .
J gene: TRBJ2-7
CDR3 protein: CASSYSNNGIYEQYF
CDR3 DNA: TGTGCCAGCAGTTACTCGAATAACGGAATCTACGAGCAGTACTTC

V gene: TRBV10-3
clone size: .
D gene: .
J gene: TRBJ2-1
CDR3 protein: CAISESRRTQVGEQFF
CDR3 DNA: TGTGCCATCAGTGAGTCTCGCAGGACCCAGGTGGGTGAGCAGTTCTTC

V gene: TRBV4-2
clone size: few
D gene: TRBD1
J gene: TRBJ2-5
CDR3 protein: CASSQGSRDRQETQYF
CDR3 DNA: TGTGCCAGCAGCCAAGGGAGTCGGGACAGGCAAGAGACCCAGTACTTC

V gene: TRBV9
clone size: .
D gene: TRBD2
J gene: TRBJ2-3
CDR3 protein: CASSVPQELGLAGGRSTDTQYF
CDR3 DNA: TGTGCCAGCAGCGTACCCCAGGAACTGGGACTAGCGGGGGGTAGGAGCACAGATACGCAGTATTTT

V gene: TRBV5-1
clone size: few
D gene: .
J gene: TRBJ2-5
CDR3 protein: CASSLWGVETQYF
CDR3 DNA: TGCGCCAGCAGCTTGTGGGGAGTAGAGACCCAGTACTTC

V gene: TRBV10-1
clone size: .
D gene: .
J gene: TRBJ2-7
CDR3 protein: CASSESGVYEQYF
CDR3 DNA: TGCGCCAGCAGTGAGTCTGGGGTCTACGAGCAGTACTTC

V gene: TRBV12-3/TRBV12-4
clone size: .
D gene: TRBD1
J gene: TRBJ1-5
CDR3 protein: CASTGTGNGNQPQHF
CDR3 DNA: TGTGCCAGCACCGGGACAGGTAACGGCAATCAGCCCCAGCATTTT

V gene: TRBV24-1
clone size: .
D gene: TRBD2
J gene: TRBJ2-1
CDR3 protein: CATSDFSGGAVSEQFF
CDR3 DNA: TGTGCCACCAGTGATTTCAGCGGGGGGGCAGTGAGTGAGCAGTTCTTC

V gene: TRBV3-1
clone size: few
D gene: .
J gene: TRBJ1-6
CDR3 protein: CASSQESIRVLGVRALHF
CDR3 DNA: TGTGCCAGCAGCCAAGAGAGCATCCGGGTCCTGGGAGTGAGGGCCCTCCACTTT

V gene: TRBV12-3/TRBV12-4
clone size: .
D gene: TRBD1
J gene: TRBJ1-4
CDR3 protein: CASSAGTDNEKLFF
CDR3 DNA: TGTGCCAGCAGCGCGGGGACAGATAATGAAAAACTGTTTTTT

V gene: TRBV11-2
clone size: .
D gene: TRBD2
J gene: TRBJ2-1
CDR3 protein: CASTSGTKNEQFF
CDR3 DNA: TGTGCCAGCACGTCCGGGACTAAGAATGAGCAGTTCTTC

V gene: TRBV11-2
clone size: .
D gene: TRBD1
J gene: TRBJ2-7
CDR3 protein: CASSVDRLEQYF
CDR3 DNA: TGTGCCAGCAGCGTGGACAGGCTCGAGCAGTACTTC

V gene: TRBV5-1
clone size: few
D gene: TRBD1
J gene: TRBJ1-2
CDR3 protein: CASSATGGDGYTF
CDR3 DNA: TGCGCCAGCAGCGCGACAGGGGGCGATGGCTACACCTTC

V gene: TRBV2
clone size: few
D gene: .
J gene: TRBJ2-5
CDR3 protein: CASSEGRGQYF
CDR3 DNA: TGTGCCAGCAGTGAAGGTCGGGGCCAGTACTTC

V gene: TRBV6-6
clone size: few
D gene: .
J gene: TRBJ2-7
CDR3 protein: CASKPGAGGYEQYF
CDR3 DNA: TGTGCCAGCAAACCGGGGGCAGGGGGATACGAGCAGTACTTC

V gene: TRBV4-3
clone size: .
D gene: .
J gene: TRBJ2-3
CDR3 protein: CASSDRTDNTDTQYF
CDR3 DNA: TGCGCCAGCAGTGACAGAACAGATAACACAGATACGCAGTATTTT

V gene: TRBV12-3/TRBV12-4
clone size: .
D gene: .
J gene: TRBJ1-5
CDR3 protein: CASSLGHLKNQPQHF
CDR3 DNA: TGTGCCAGCAGCCTGGGACATTTGAAGAATCAGCCCCAGCATTTT

V gene: TRBV7-2
clone size: .
D gene: .
J gene: TRBJ2-5
CDR3 protein: CASSFTGPRQETQYF
CDR3 DNA: TGTGCCAGCAGCTTTACAGGGCCCCGGCAAGAGACCCAGTACTTC